Detailed here is one TCR beta chain. Its specificity is unknown. This CDR3 region has 14 residues. CDR1 is SNHLY, CDR2 FYNNEI, per germline. Unmatched junction bases numbered 9, after V lost 6 bases and J lost 7 bases. This entry is derived from a study of identical twins. Via MiXCR, TCRdb re-called the 5' RACE reads, giving one row per CDR3 protein. This sample has hundreds of thousands of distinct CDR3 sequences, with about 7.5% found just once. General study findings and limits: The study found excess low generation probability among twin-shared out-of-frame alpha sequences.

These data were also filed under a second study, of yellow fever vaccine responses in identical twins.

Specimen: CD8+ T cells sorted from blood. The V and J genes are TRBV2 and TRBJ1-5; 7 bases map to TRBD1. The clonotype originates from a woman younger than 35 in good health. CDR3 amino acids: CASRATGAWQPQHF. CDR3 sequence (DNA): TGTGCCAGCAGGGCTACAGGGGCGTGGCAGCCCCAGCATTTT.